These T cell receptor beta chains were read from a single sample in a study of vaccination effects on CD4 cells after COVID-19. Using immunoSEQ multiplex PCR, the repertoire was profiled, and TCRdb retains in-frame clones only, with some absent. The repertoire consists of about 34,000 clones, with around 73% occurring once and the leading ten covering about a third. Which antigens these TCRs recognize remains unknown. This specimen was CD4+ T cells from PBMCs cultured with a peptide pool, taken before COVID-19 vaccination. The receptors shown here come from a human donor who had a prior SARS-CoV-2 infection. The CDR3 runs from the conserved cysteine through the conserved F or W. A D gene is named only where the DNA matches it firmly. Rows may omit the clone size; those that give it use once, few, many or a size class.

TGTGCCACCAGCAGAGATAGGGGGTCTTCCGAAGCTAACTATGGCTACACCTTC	CATSRDRGSSEANYGYTF	NA	NA	TRBJ1-2	TRBV15
TGTGCCAGCAGCCTAGGCCTCGGGGAGCAGTTCTTC	CASSLGLGEQFF	NA	NA	TRBJ2-1	TRBV7-9
TGTGCCAGCAGCTTGGCCCTTTTCGGGGGGCAGTACGTTGAAGCTTTCTTT	CASSLALFGGQYVEAFF	NA	NA	TRBJ1-1	TRBV5-6
TGCGCCAGCAGCTTGGGGGCAGGGGGGATAAATGAGCAGTTCTTC	CASSLGAGGINEQFF	NA	NA	TRBJ2-1	TRBV5-1
TGCGCCAGCAGCTTGGCGGGGCGCACCGGGGAGCTGTTTTTT	CASSLAGRTGELFF	NA	NA	TRBJ2-2	TRBV5-1
TGCGCCAGCAGCTTGGTCGGGAGGAACACCGGGGAGCTGTTTTTT	CASSLVGRNTGELFF	NA	NA	TRBJ2-2	TRBV5-1
TGTGCCAGCAGCAAATCCGTACAGGAAGACAATGAGCAGTTCTTC	CASSKSVQEDNEQFF	NA	NA	TRBJ2-1	TRBV21-1
TGTGCCAGCAGCTTAGTTGCTAGCGGGGGGAATGAGCAGTTCTTC	CASSLVASGGNEQFF	NA	TRBD2	TRBJ2-1	TRBV13
TGTGCCACCGGGGCAGGACAGGGCGACGAGCAGTACTTC	CATGAGQGDEQYF	NA	TRBD1	TRBJ2-7	TRBV10-3
TGTGCCAGCTCACGAACCCGCCCCGGGACAGGCCACTCTGGGGCCAACGTCCTGACTTTC	CASSRTRPGTGHSGANVLTF	NA	TRBD1	TRBJ2-6	TRBV18
TGTGCCAGCAGCTTAGTGGGGGGCCCCCGGTGGGAGCTGTTTTTT	CASSLVGGPRWELFF	NA	NA	TRBJ2-2	TRBV11-2
TGTGCCAGCAGCAAAGAGGGCGGGCGGAATCAGCCCCAGCATTTT	CASSKEGGRNQPQHF	NA	NA	TRBJ1-5	TRBV21-1
TGTGCCAGCAGCGCGGACAGGGGCCCAGCTTTCTTT	CASSADRGPAFF	NA	TRBD1	TRBJ1-1	TRBV2
TGCGCCAGCAGCTTGACACCGAATCAGCCCCAGCATTTT	CASSLTPNQPQHF	NA	NA	TRBJ1-5	TRBV5-1
TGTGCCAGCAGCCAAGGGGTACTTAGAGGGGGAACCTACGAGCAGTACTTC	CASSQGVLRGGTYEQYF	NA	NA	TRBJ2-7	TRBV14
TGTGCCACCAGCAGAGTGGGGGCGGAGGCAAACATTCAGTACTTC	CATSRVGAEANIQYF	NA	NA	TRBJ2-4	TRBV15
TGTGCCAGCTCGCATTGGGACAGGGGAAACTACGAGCAGTACTTC	CASSHWDRGNYEQYF	few	TRBD1	TRBJ2-7	TRBV18
TGTGCCAGCAGCTTAGTCGCTTCTAGCGGGGGGGCCGTCGAGACCCAGTACTTC	CASSLVASSGGAVETQYF	NA	TRBD2	TRBJ2-5	TRBV7-9
TGTGCCCGACGATCCCCTGGAAACACCATATATTTT	CARRSPGNTIYF	NA	NA	TRBJ1-3	TRBV6-5
TGTGCCAGCAGCTTGATATGGACTAGCGGGTCATTTGGCACAGATACGCAGTATTTT	CASSLIWTSGSFGTDTQYF	NA	TRBD2	TRBJ2-3	TRBV5-8
TGCGCCAGCAGCCAAGTTCCTAGCGGGGCCTACGAGCAGTACTTC	CASSQVPSGAYEQYF	NA	TRBD2	TRBJ2-7	TRBV4-3
TGCGCCACCCAAGTTGGAGCGGGAGGGGGTTACTCCTACGAGCAGTACTTC	CATQVGAGGGYSYEQYF	once	TRBD2	TRBJ2-7	TRBV10-1
TGTGCCAGCAGCAAATTAGCCACTGAAGCTTTCTTT	CASSKLATEAFF	NA	NA	TRBJ1-1	TRBV21-1
TGTGCCAGCTCACCACCTTCAGTCGCCGTGGGCTACACCTTC	CASSPPSVAVGYTF	NA	NA	TRBJ1-2	TRBV18
TGTGCCAGCAGCCCTGGACAGGGCATCAATGAAAAACTGTTTTTT	CASSPGQGINEKLFF	NA	TRBD1	TRBJ1-4	TRBV5-4
TGTGCCAGCAGCTTAGGTCGTCCGGGACTGACCTACGAGCAGTACTTC	CASSLGRPGLTYEQYF	NA	NA	TRBJ2-7	TRBV11-3
TGTGCCAGCACCCTGGGGCGGGGCGGGAGGGCCGAGGAGACCCAGTACTTC	CASTLGRGGRAEETQYF	NA	TRBD2	TRBJ2-5	TRBV7-9
TGTGCCACCAGCAGAGATTTCCGGTACACCGAGCAGTACTTC	CATSRDFRYTEQYF	NA	NA	TRBJ2-7	TRBV15
TGTGCCAGCAGCCAACTGGGACAGGGAAGAGAGACCCAGTACTTC	CASSQLGQGRETQYF	NA	TRBD1	TRBJ2-5	TRBV14
TGTGCCAGTAGTATTAACAGGGACTTAGCCGGGGAGCTGTTTTTT	CASSINRDLAGELFF	NA	NA	TRBJ2-2	TRBV19
TGTGCCAGCAGCTCCCGGGGGATAGGGGCCTATGGCTACACCTTC	CASSSRGIGAYGYTF	NA	NA	TRBJ1-2	TRBV5-5
TGTGCCAGCCGGAACGCAGAGACCCAGTACTTC	CASRNAETQYF	once	NA	TRBJ2-5	TRBV2
TGTGCCAGCAGCGTCACAGGGAACTCCTACGAGCAGTACTTC	CASSVTGNSYEQYF	few	NA	TRBJ2-7	TRBV9
TGTGCCAGCTCCTACTTTTCGGGGTCTGAAGCTTTCTTT	CASSYFSGSEAFF	NA	NA	TRBJ1-1	TRBV7-9
TGTGCCAGCAGAATAGATGGGGGGACTAGCGGAAATGAGCAGTTCTTC	CASRIDGGTSGNEQFF	NA	TRBD2	TRBJ2-1	TRBV7-8